This TCR beta chain was identified during a study of T cell responses to AZD1222 COVID-19 vaccine. Findings of the study overall: Spike-specific TCR breadth and depth rose after two AZD1222 doses. Only five or six people who got AZD1222 tested seropositive at baseline.

As concerns this clone: Its antigen is currently unknown.

This table comes from immunoSEQ multiplex PCR, and its TCRdb copy is limited to in-frame clones, with some not included. Found here are roughly 170,000 clones, approximately 94% of them singletons; the top ten hold 1.6%. Germline V CDR1 and CDR2: MDHEN, SYDVKM. V dropped 5 bases and J dropped 8 bases, with 15 bases sitting between them. The CDR3 has 14 residues. It was second doses at about 4 or about 12 weeks that were pooled. This TCR came from an adult who received the AZD1222 COVID-19 vaccine. The starting material was peripheral blood, obtained 28 days after the second AZD1222 dose. V gene TRBV28 combines with J gene TRBJ1-4; D unclear. The CDR3 region is CASSLLPEPEKLFF. The CDR3, as DNA: TGTGCCAGCAGTCTTTTGCCAGAACCCGAAAAACTGTTTTTT. The whole variable domain, filled in from reference TRBV28 and TRBJ1-4, reads DVKVTQSSRYLVKRTGEKVFLECVQDMDHENMFWYRQDPGLGLRLIYFSYDVKMKEKGDIPEGYSVSREKKERFSLILESASTNQTSMYLCASSLLPEPEKLFFGSGTQLSVL.